This T cell receptor (beta chain) was identified in a study of T cell responses to AZD1222 COVID-19 vaccine. Study-level findings and limits: Every sample of the repertoires postdated the peak T cell response. With two AZD1222 doses given, Spike-specific TCR breadth and depth both rose. White British people made up most donors, females outnumbered males, and clonal diversity was possibly underestimated. Baseline antibody screening turned up just a handful of seropositive AZD1222 recipients.

In germline, CDR1 is SGHDN, CDR2 FVKESK. The V gene lost 0 bases and the J gene lost 4 bases, with 6 bases spanning the gap. This CDR3 region has 13 residues. Produced via immunoSEQ multiplex PCR; TCRdb's table is partial and in-frame only. The sample lists more than 45,000 clones, about four fifths occurring once. To note about this clone: Its antigen remains unidentified.

The receptor was isolated from an adult in good health. Sequenced material: peripheral blood, taken on day 0 of AZD1222 vaccination. The genes are TRBV14 and TRBJ1-1; unclear D gene. CDR3 in DNA: TGTGCCAGCAGCCAAGACAGGATCACTGAAGCTTTCTTT. Translating it yields CASSQDRITEAFF.